This T cell receptor beta chain emerged from a study of technical replicates of blood from a few donors. Germline CDR1 is LGHNA and CDR2 is YSLEER. This CDR3 has 15 residues. V shed 1 base and J shed 4 bases, with 13 bases lying between them. Clones were read by immunoSEQ multiplex PCR, and TCRdb kept only the in-frame ones, dropping some. The repertoire includes about 63,000 clones, more than 85% of them detected once, and 5% to 5.5% sits in the top ten. The J gene is TRBJ1-2, the V gene TRBV4-3, with D perhaps matching TRBD1 (5 bases). The sample was PBMCs. This sequence was found in a human donor in good health. Some clones in this sample may be carry-over from other donors' samples. The CDR3 DNA sequence: TGCGCCAGCAGCCAAGGTAGTTCAGGGATCTATGGCTACACCTTC. This sequence encodes CASSQGSSGIYGYTF.